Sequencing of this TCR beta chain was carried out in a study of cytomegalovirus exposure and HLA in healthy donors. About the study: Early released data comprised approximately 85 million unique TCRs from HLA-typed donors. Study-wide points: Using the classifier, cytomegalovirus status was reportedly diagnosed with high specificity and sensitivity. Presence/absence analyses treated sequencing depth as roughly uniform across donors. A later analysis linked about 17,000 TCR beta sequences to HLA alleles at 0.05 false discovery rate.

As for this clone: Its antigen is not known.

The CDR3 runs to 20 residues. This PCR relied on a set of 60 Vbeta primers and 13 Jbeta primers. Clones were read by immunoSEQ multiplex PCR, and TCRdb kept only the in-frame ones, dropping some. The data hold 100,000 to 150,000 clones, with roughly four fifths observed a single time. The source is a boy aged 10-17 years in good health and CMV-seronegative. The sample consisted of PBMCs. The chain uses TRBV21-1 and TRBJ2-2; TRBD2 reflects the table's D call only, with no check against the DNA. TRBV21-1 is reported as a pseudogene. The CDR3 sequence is CASSNKTLAGDLRNTGELFF. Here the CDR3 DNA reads TGTGCCAGCAGCAATAAAACCCTAGCGGGAGATTTAAGGAACACCGGGGAGCTGTTTTTT.